These 3 T cell receptor beta chains originate from one sample sequenced in a study of T cell responses to AZD1222 COVID-19 vaccine. Clones were sequenced by immunoSEQ multiplex PCR, and TCRdb holds only the in-frame ones, with some missing. The sample has 90,000 to 120,000 clones, around nine tenths seen once; the top ten hold about 6.8%. Here the sequenced sample was peripheral blood, taken 28 days after the second AZD1222 dose. These TCRs come from an adult who received the AZD1222 COVID-19 vaccine.

The chain joins TRBV27 to TRBJ1-2; D uncertain. The CDR3 length is 14 residues. Per germline, CDR1 MNHEY and CDR2 SMNVEV (reference sequence). The ends were cut back, 6 bases at V and 3 bases at J, with 14 bases in the middle. The CDR3 sequence is CASSPRGDYYGYTF. CDR3 coding DNA: TGTGCCAGCAGCCCCCGGGGAGACTACTATGGCTACACCTTC.

The chain recombines TRBV12-3 or TRBV12-4 with TRBJ1-1; D is undetermined. The CDR3 loop spans 13 amino acids. V shed 4 bases and J shed 7 bases, with 13 bases lying between them. The CDR3 region is CASSYTPGNEAFF. The CDR3 region has the DNA TGTGCCAGCAGTTACACCCCGGGGAATGAAGCTTTCTTT.

The chain combines TRBV28 with TRBJ1-5; 9 nucleotides align to TRBD1. CDR1 and CDR2 from the germline V gene are MDHEN and SYDVKM. CDR3 length: 20 amino acids. With V trimmed by 6 bases and J by 0 bases, 18 bases remained unmatched. The CDR3 loop is CASRSGGQGGRPHSNQPQHF. CDR3 in DNA: TGTGCCAGCAGATCTGGGGGACAGGGTGGGAGACCCCATAGCAATCAGCCCCAGCATTTT.